Listed below are T cell receptor beta chains from one sample, sequenced in a study of T cell responses to AZD1222 COVID-19 vaccine. Only in-frame clones appear in the TCRdb table, and some are missing; sequencing was by immunoSEQ multiplex PCR. The table lists more than 85,000 clones, around nine tenths of them singletons. Sequenced here: peripheral blood, sampled on day 0 of AZD1222 vaccination. These receptors all stem from an adult in good health. CDR3s include the opening cysteine and the closing phenylalanine or tryptophan. D genes are given only for firm matches. The size field is filled for only some rows; it gives once, few, many or a size class.

V	J	size	D	DNA	CDR3
TRBV7-3	TRBJ2-1	NA	NA	TGTGCCAGCAGCTTAAACTGGCGGGCTGAGCAGTTCTTC	CASSLNWRAEQFF
TRBV7-8	TRBJ2-3	NA	TRBD2	TGTGCCAGCAGCACCAACAGTGGCGGGGGGAGCACAGATACGCAGTATTTT	CASSTNSGGGSTDTQYF
TRBV18	TRBJ1-4	NA	TRBD1	TGTGCCAGCTCAGCAGAAATCCCGGGACAGGGACGTGAAAAACTGTTTTTT	CASSAEIPGQGREKLFF
TRBV6-5	TRBJ1-1	NA	NA	TGTGCCAGCAGTTTGGCCATGAGGGGCACACTCACTGAAGCTTTCTTT	CASSLAMRGTLTEAFF
TRBV6-1	TRBJ2-2	few	NA	TGTGCCAGCAGTGACTGGATGACAGTCGGGAGAGGGAGGACCGGGGAGCTGTTTTTT	CASSDWMTVGRGRTGELFF
TRBV21-1	TRBJ1-2	once	NA	TGTGCCAGCAGCAGGCCGGACAGGGGGACTCTAGTCTATGGCTACACCTTC	CASSRPDRGTLVYGYTF
TRBV18	TRBJ2-2	NA	NA	TGTGCCAGCTCACCATCCTTGGGCACCGGGGAGCTGTTTTTT	CASSPSLGTGELFF
TRBV29-1	TRBJ2-7	NA	NA	TGCAGCGTTGGAAGGCAGGGCTACGAGCAGTACTTC	CSVGRQGYEQYF
TRBV28	TRBJ1-2	NA	NA	TGTGCCAGCAGTCCGCATAATTCGGGAGGAACGTACAACACCTTC	CASSPHNSGGTYNTF
TRBV5-6	TRBJ1-1	NA	TRBD1	TGTGCCAGCAGCGCCGACAGGGGGCGGTACGCTGAAGCTTTCTTT	CASSADRGRYAEAFF
TRBV25-1	TRBJ1-4	NA	NA	TGTGCCAGCAGTGATGTGGCAACTAATGAAAAACTGTTTTTT	CASSDVATNEKLFF
TRBV11-2	TRBJ1-2	NA	TRBD1	TGTGCCAGCAGCTTAGGCGGGACAGCCTATGGCTACACCTTC	CASSLGGTAYGYTF
TRBV7-9	TRBJ2-1	NA	TRBD2	TGTGCCAGCAGCGACCTAGCGGGGGGGCTCGACTCCTACAATGAGCAGTTCTTC	CASSDLAGGLDSYNEQFF
TRBV5-4	TRBJ1-4	few	NA	TGTGCCAGCAGCCAGACACCGGGACGGATTAATGAAAAACTGTTTTTT	CASSQTPGRINEKLFF
TRBV5-8	TRBJ2-3	NA	NA	TGTGCCAGCAGCTTGGGGGGCTTTAGCACAGATACGCAGTATTTT	CASSLGGFSTDTQYF
TRBV10-3	TRBJ2-7	NA	NA	TGTGCCACCGGGGGCCTCCAGACCTACGAGCAGTACTTC	CATGGLQTYEQYF
TRBV4-3	TRBJ2-2	NA	NA	TGCGCCAGCAGCCAAGTCTCCCCAGGGGCGGGCGGGGAGCTGTTTTTT	CASSQVSPGAGGELFF
TRBV21-1	TRBJ2-6	NA	NA	TGTGCCAGCAGCAAAGGGCAGGGACACCCCTCTGGGGCCAACGTCCTGACTTTC	CASSKGQGHPSGANVLTF
TRBV4-1	TRBJ1-4	NA	TRBD1	TGCGCCAGCAGCCAAGGAGGGACAGGTTATGAAAAACTGTTTTTT	CASSQGGTGYEKLFF
TRBV3-1/TRBV3-2	TRBJ2-1	NA	NA	TGTGCCAGCAGCCCAGGGAAGGGAACTACAGGGAATGAGCAGTTCTTC	CASSPGKGTTGNEQFF
TRBV19	TRBJ2-2	NA	TRBD2	TGTGCCAGTAGTAGACTAGCGGGGGGCGGAACCGGGGAGCTGTTTTTT	CASSRLAGGGTGELFF
TRBV19	TRBJ1-6	NA	NA	TGTGCCAGTAGTATAGATCGGGTATCACCCCTCCACTTT	CASSIDRVSPLHF